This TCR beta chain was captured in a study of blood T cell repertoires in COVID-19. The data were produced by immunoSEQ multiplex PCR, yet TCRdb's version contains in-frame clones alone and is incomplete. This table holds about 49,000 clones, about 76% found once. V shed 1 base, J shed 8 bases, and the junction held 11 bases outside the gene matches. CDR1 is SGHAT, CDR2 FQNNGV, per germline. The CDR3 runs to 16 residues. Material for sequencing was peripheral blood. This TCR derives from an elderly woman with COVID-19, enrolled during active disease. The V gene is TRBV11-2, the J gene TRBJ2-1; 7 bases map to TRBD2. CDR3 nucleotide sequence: TGTGCCAGCAGCTTAGGTTCCGGACTAGGAATTTATGAGCAGTTCTTC. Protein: CASSLGSGLGIYEQFF.